This TCR beta chain stems from a study of T cells in Graves' hyperthyroidism and ophthalmopathy. Amplification of TCR beta CDR3 regions was performed using RNA transcripts as template. HTBI primers drove first-round RT-PCR of the TCR CDR3. TCRdb passed the multiplex PCR reads through MiXCR, listing each CDR3 protein once. This sample has about 400,000 distinct CDR3 sequences, with approximately 13% found just once. This clonotype occurred many times. Its antigen remains unidentified. V lost 3 bases to trimming and J lost 4 bases, with 12 bases between them. Germline V lookup: CDR1 GTSNPN, CDR2 SVGIG (reference sequence). The CDR3 consists of 13 residues. Study-wide findings and caveats: Most expanded thyroid clonotypes above 0.001 recurred in blood.

Stable disease denoted Graves' hyperthyroidism without ophthalmopathy progression within 18 months. Thyroid ultrasound, orbital computed tomography, clinical symptoms, and serum thyroxine and TRAb underpinned diagnoses. Sequencing used blood. The chain has TRBV30 and TRBJ1-1, with a tentative D call TRBD1 (5 bases). The sequence was collected from a woman under 30 with Graves' hyperthyroidism. CDR3 sequence (DNA): TGTGCCTGGAGGATCCAGGGAGGCACTGAAGCTTTCTTT. Translated, it gives CAWRIQGGTEAFF.